The T cell receptor beta chain under discussion was sequenced for a study of blood T cell repertoires in COVID-19. Overall study context: T cells, B-cell-depleted T cells, or PBMCs provided the cDNA or gDNA that served as material.

The CDR3 extends over 16 amino acids. From germline, CDR1 is KGHSH and CDR2 LQKENI. Trimming at V came to 1 base and at J to 5 bases, leaving 10 bases not matched to a gene. As processed by the authors: Reference gene primer amplification yielded estimated nucleated cell counts. Method: immunoSEQ multiplex PCR; TCRdb's copy keeps in-frame clones and lacks some. The D gene and trimming were derived from the DNA, and the V and J assignments and clone size from that table. Of roughly 70,000 clones listed, approximately 90% are singletons. J is TRBJ2-5 and V is TRBV18, with 7 bases identical to TRBD2. The source material was peripheral blood. This receptor was taken from a man aged 65 to 79 with acute or convalescent COVID-19. The CDR3 loop reads CASSPQASGGVETQYF. The CDR3 nucleotides are TGTGCCAGCTCACCACAGGCTTCGGGGGGAGTGGAGACCCAGTACTTC.